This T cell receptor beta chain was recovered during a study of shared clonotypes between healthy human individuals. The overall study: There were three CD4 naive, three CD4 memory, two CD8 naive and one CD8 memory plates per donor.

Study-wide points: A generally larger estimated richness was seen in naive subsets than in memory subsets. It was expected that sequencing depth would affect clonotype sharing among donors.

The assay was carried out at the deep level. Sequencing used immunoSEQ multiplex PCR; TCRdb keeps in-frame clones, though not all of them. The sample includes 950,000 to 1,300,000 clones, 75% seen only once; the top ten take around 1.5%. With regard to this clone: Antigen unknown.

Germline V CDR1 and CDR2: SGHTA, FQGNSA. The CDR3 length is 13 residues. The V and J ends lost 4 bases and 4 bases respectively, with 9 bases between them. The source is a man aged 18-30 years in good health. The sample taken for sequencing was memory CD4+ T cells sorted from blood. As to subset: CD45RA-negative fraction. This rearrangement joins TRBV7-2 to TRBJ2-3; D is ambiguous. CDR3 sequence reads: CASSWVVADTQYF. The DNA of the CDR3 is TGTGCCAGCAGCTGGGTAGTTGCAGATACGCAGTATTTT.